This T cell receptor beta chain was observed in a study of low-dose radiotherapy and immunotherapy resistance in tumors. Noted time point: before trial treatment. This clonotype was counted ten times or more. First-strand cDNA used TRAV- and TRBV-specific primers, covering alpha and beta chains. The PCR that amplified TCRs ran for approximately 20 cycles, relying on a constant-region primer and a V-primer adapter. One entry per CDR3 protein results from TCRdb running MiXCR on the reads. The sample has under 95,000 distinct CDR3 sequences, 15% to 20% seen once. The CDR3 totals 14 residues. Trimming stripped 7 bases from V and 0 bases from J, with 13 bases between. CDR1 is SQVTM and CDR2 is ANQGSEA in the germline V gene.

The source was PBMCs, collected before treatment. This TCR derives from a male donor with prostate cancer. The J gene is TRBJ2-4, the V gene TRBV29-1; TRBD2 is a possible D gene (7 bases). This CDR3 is CSEGGGEAKNIQYF. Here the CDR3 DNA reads TGCAGCGAGGGGGGGGGGGAAGCCAAAAACATTCAGTACTTC.